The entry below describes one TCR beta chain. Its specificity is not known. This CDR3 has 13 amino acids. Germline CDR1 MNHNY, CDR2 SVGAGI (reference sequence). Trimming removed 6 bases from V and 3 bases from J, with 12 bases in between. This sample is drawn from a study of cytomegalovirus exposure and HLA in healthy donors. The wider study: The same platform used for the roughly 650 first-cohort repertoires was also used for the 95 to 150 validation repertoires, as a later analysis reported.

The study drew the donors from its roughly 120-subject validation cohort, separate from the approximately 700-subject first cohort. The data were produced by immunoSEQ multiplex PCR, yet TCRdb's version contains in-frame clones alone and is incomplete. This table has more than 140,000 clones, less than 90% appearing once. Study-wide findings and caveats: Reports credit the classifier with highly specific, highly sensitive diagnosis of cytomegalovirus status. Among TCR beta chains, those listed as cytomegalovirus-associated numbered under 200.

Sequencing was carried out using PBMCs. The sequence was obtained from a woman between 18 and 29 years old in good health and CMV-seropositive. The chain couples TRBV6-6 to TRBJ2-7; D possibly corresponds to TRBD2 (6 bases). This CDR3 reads CASRVLSGYEQYF. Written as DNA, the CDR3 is TGTGCCAGCAGGGTTCTTAGCGGCTACGAGCAGTACTTC.